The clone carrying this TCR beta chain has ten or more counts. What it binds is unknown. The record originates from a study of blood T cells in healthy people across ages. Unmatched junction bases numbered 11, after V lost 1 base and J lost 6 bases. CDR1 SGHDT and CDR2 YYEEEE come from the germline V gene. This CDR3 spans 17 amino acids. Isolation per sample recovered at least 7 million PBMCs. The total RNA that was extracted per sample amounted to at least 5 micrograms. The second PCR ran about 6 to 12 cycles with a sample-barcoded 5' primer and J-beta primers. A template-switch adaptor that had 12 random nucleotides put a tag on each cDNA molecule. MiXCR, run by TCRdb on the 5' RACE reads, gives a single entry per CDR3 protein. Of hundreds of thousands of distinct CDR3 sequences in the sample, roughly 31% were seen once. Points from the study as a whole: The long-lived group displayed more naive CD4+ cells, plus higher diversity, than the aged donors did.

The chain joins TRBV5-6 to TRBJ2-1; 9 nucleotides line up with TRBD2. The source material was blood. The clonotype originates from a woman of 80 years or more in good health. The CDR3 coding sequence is TGTGCCAGCAGCTTGATGGCTAGCGGGGTAGTGTCCAATGAGCAGTTCTTC. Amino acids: CASSLMASGVVSNEQFF.